What follows are 2 T cell receptor beta chains derived from one specimen sequenced in a study of CD4+ T cells in melanoma. Method: immunoSEQ multiplex PCR; TCRdb's copy keeps in-frame clones and lacks some. Of around 12,000 clones listed, approximately 66% are singletons. Material: cells from a culture (not recorded whether cultured in vitro). The origin of the receptors is a human donor with melanoma.

The chain uses TRBV18 and TRBJ2-7; 8 bases are shared with TRBD2. The CDR3 spans 15 residues. J was trimmed by 9 bases and V by 3 bases; bases with no gene match: 13. Germline CDR1 KGHSH, CDR2 LQKENI. The CDR3: CASSPNPGSGGGQYF. CDR3 in DNA: TGTGCCAGCTCACCGAACCCGGGAAGCGGGGGCGGGCAGTACTTC.

The chain recombines TRBV11-2 with TRBJ2-3; TRBD1 matches at 8 bases. With V trimmed by 4 bases and J by 2 bases, 5 bases remained unmatched. This CDR3 comprises 15 residues. Germline assignment: CDR1 SGHAT and CDR2 FQNNGV. CDR3 residues: CASSSTGVDTDTQYF. The CDR3 coding sequence is TGTGCCAGCAGCTCGACAGGGGTGGACACAGATACGCAGTATTTT. Drawing the rest from reference TRBV11-2 and TRBJ2-3, the complete variable domain is EAGVAQSPRYKIIEKRQSVAFWCNPISGHATLYWYQQILGQGPKLLIQFQNNGVVDDSQLPKDRFSAERLKGVDSTLKIQPAKLEDSAVYLCASSSTGVDTDTQYFGPGTRLTVL.